What follows describes a single T cell receptor beta chain. Its antigen is not identified. The data are from a study of T cells expressing NK-cell markers. In the study overall: Sequencing of TCR beta repertoires drew on sorted CD3+CD56+NKG2C+, CD3+CD56+NKG2C- and CD3+CD56-NKG2C+ T cells. Sequencing covered eight donors, seven HCMV-seropositive and one seronegative. Study-wide results and limits: Top CD8+ clonotypes included the dominant CD3+CD56+NKG2C+ clonotypes in 5 or 6 donors.

In generating TCR beta cDNA, 5'RACE template switching with UMIs was used. TCRdb re-called the 5' RACE reads and catalogs CDR3 proteins one per entry, DNA excluded. The sample totals 300,000 to 500,000 distinct CDR3 sequences. The CDR3 consists of 14 residues. Germline assignment: CDR1 MNHEY and CDR2 SVGAGI. The chain employs TRBV6-5 and TRBJ1-5; absent DNA, TCRdb's TRBD1 call cannot be checked. The sequenced material came from blood T cells: a sorted CD56 or NKG2C T cell subset, CD4+ or CD8+ T cells, or bulk PBMC T cells (not recorded which). The receptor was derived from a woman aged 50 to 60 in good health. The CDR3 spells CASRRQGANQPQHF.